These 32 T cell receptor beta chains were all obtained from the same sample, sequenced in a study of blood T cells in healthy people across ages. Combining a sample-barcoded 5' primer with a J-beta primer mix, a second PCR ran for 7 to 11 cycles. TCRdb reprocessed the 5' RACE reads via MiXCR and lists one record per CDR3 protein. The table lists 950,000 to 1,200,000 distinct CDR3 sequences, 35% to 45% of them singletons. The sample was blood. Source of these receptors: a man aged 18 to 29 in good health.

This clonotype appeared a single time. With a much larger clone just one base away, this may be a read error. The J gene is TRBJ2-1, the V gene TRBV6-6; possibly TRBD2 for D (5 bases). The germline CDR1 and CDR2 sequences are MNHNY and SVGAGI (reference sequence). The CDR3 loop spans 15 amino acids. The CDR3 region has the DNA TGTGCCAGCAGACCGAACCCTAGCTCCTACAGTGAGCAGTTCTTC. Translated, it gives CASRPNPSSYSEQFF.

This clonotype was seen many times. J is TRBJ2-3 and V is TRBV7-8; D remains unclear. The CDR3 is made up of 15 amino acids. V lost 5 bases and J 3 bases, leaving 15 bases between the germline ends. Germline values: CDR1 SGHVS, CDR2 FQNEAQ. The CDR3 nucleotides are TGTGCCAGCAGCGTAGTCCGGGCCCTAACAGATACGCAGTATTTT. Amino acid sequence: CASSVVRALTDTQYF.

This clonotype was recorded a few times. The chain has TRBV12-3 or TRBV12-4 and TRBJ1-5, with 8 bases aligning to TRBD1. Trimming at V came to 0 bases and at J to 5 bases, leaving 6 bases not matched to a gene. The CDR3 extends over 16 amino acids. The CDR3 here is CASSLANRGGHQPQHF. The CDR3, as DNA: TGTGCCAGCAGTTTAGCGAACAGGGGGGGGCATCAGCCCCAGCATTTT.

The V gene is TRBV20-1, the J gene TRBJ1-2; D is unresolved. There are 16 residues in the CDR3. Trimming took off 0 bases at V and 0 bases at J, with 14 bases between the two ends. The germline V gene encodes CDR1 DFQATT and CDR2 SNEGSKA (reference sequence). CDR3 nucleotides: TGCAGTGCTAGAGATCAGGATTCCAACCCTAACTATGGCTACACCTTC. Protein sequence: CSARDQDSNPNYGYTF.

This clonotype was seen more than once but under ten times. The chain uses TRBV7-9 and TRBJ2-4; 10 positions agree with TRBD2. The last part of the DNA fits TRBJ2-5 better; the J call may be wrong. Germline CDR1 is SEHNR and CDR2 is FQNEAQ (reference sequence). The CDR3 is made up of 15 amino acids. The CDR3 loop reads CASSSSGGSRETQYF. The CDR3, as DNA: TGTGCCAGCAGTTCTAGCGGGGGTTCGCGGGAGACCCAGTACTTC.

In this sample, this clonotype turned up a few times. This chain joins TRBV29-1 and TRBJ2-3, with D unclear. Between the trimmed V and J ends, which lost 0 bases and 2 bases, there was a span of 12 bases. Germline V gene lookup returns CDR1 SQVTM and CDR2 ANQGSEA. The CDR3 is 15 amino acids. The CDR3 protein is CSVEDRSEYTDTQYF. The CDR3 DNA reads as TGCAGCGTTGAAGATAGGAGCGAGTACACAGATACGCAGTATTTT.

The rearrangement links TRBV4-3 to TRBJ2-5; no clear D. CDR3 length: 12 amino acids. Per germline, CDR1 LGHNA and CDR2 YSLEER. V shed 8 bases and J shed 11 bases, with 18 bases lying between them. Written as DNA, the CDR3 is TGCGCCAGCGGACGCGGCGACAATGAGCAGTACTTC. It codes for CASGRGDNEQYF.

The J gene is TRBJ2-7, the V gene TRBV18, with TRBD1 identical over 11 bases. The CDR3 has 15 amino acids. Trimming at V came to 6 bases and at J to 2 bases, leaving 6 bases not matched to a gene. Germline V CDR1 and CDR2: KGHSH, LQKENI. This CDR3 reads CASSDRTGGTYEQYF. The CDR3 region has the DNA TGTGCCAGCTCCGACAGGACAGGGGGCACCTACGAGCAGTACTTC.

In its sample, this clonotype was seen a few times. The J gene is TRBJ2-1, the V gene TRBV9; 11 nucleotides align to TRBD2. Per the germline V gene, CDR1 is SGDLS and CDR2 is YYNGEE. This CDR3 spans 13 amino acids. V trimming: 7 bases; J trimming: 5 bases; junction bases outside the gene matches: 2. The DNA for the CDR3 is TGTGCCAGCGGGACTAGCGGTAACAATGAGCAGTTCTTC. Amino acids: CASGTSGNNEQFF. Looking up the rest from reference TRBV9 and TRBJ2-1 gives the full variable domain: DSGVTQTPKHLITATGQRVTLRCSPRSGDLSVYWYQQSLDQGLQFLIQYYNGEERAKGNILERFSAQQFPDLHSELNLSSLELGDSALYFCASGTSGNNEQFFGPGTRLTVL.

This chain links TRBV19 with TRBJ1-1; TRBD1 agrees at 10 bases. Germline trimming cut 4 bases from V and 3 bases from J; bases unmatched to any gene: 8. Germline assignment: CDR1 LNHDA and CDR2 SQIVND (reference sequence). This CDR3 region has 16 residues. The CDR3 region is CASSRTPGQGYTEAFF. CDR3 nucleotides: TGTGCCAGTAGTAGAACGCCGGGACAGGGGTACACTGAAGCTTTCTTT. Full variable domain (outside the CDR3, taken from reference TRBV19 and TRBJ1-1): DGGITQSPKYLFRKEGQNVTLSCEQNLNHDAMYWYRQDPGQGLRLIYYSQIVNDFQKGDIAEGYSVSREKKESFPLTVTSAQKNPTAFYLCASSRTPGQGYTEAFFGQGTRLTVV.

The table lists this clonotype with a few counts. The gene calls are TRBV2 and TRBJ2-3; no clear D. The V gene's germline CDR1 is SNHLY and CDR2 FYNNEI. The CDR3 length is 15 residues. Trimming removed 2 bases at V and 1 base at J, with 10 bases between. The DNA for the CDR3 is TGTGCCAGCAGTGAAAGGTGGCAGGGCACAGATACGCAGTATTTT. This codes for CASSERWQGTDTQYF.

This clonotype appeared once. This chain links TRBV7-2 with TRBJ1-3; D unresolved. This CDR3 is built from 13 residues. The germline V gene has CDR1 SGHTA and CDR2 FQGNSA. V dropped 8 bases and J dropped 2 bases, with 10 bases sitting between them. The CDR3: CASGDSAGNTIYF. For the CDR3, the DNA is TGTGCCAGCGGCGATAGTGCTGGAAACACCATATATTTT. Together with reference TRBV7-2 and TRBJ1-3, the CDR3 gives the full variable domain: GAGVSQSPSNKVTEKGKDVELRCDPISGHTALYWYRQSLGQGLEFLIYFQGNSAPDKSGLPSDRFSAERTGGSVSTLTIQRTQQEDSAVYLCASGDSAGNTIYFGEGSWLTVV.

V usage is TRBV11-2 and J usage is TRBJ2-7; 7 nucleotides line up with TRBD2. The CDR3 runs 15 residues. Germline-derived CDR1 and CDR2 are SGHAT and FQNNGV. V lost 2 bases, J lost 7 bases, and 11 bases stayed unmatched. The DNA of the CDR3 is TGTGCCAGCAGCTTAACGGCCCGGGGAGGGAATGAGCAGTACTTC. It specifies CASSLTARGGNEQYF.

The gene calls are TRBV29-1 and TRBJ1-4, with D maybe TRBD1 (5 bases). Germline V gene data show CDR1 as SQVTM and CDR2 as ANQGSEA. Trimming shortened V by 7 bases and J by 2 bases, and 11 bases separated the two germline ends. There are 13 residues in the CDR3. The CDR3 nucleotides are TGCAGCGGTAGTCGGGGGACTAATGAAAAACTGTTTTTT. Translated: CSGSRGTNEKLFF.

This clonotype was observed a handful of times. V gene TRBV9 combines with J gene TRBJ1-1, with unresolved D. Germline CDR1 and CDR2: SGDLS and YYNGEE. This CDR3 has 12 amino acids. V dropped 0 bases and J dropped 11 bases, with 11 bases sitting between them. CDR3 residues: CASSVDEGEAFF. The CDR3 nucleotides are TGTGCCAGCAGCGTAGATGAGGGAGAGGCTTTCTTT.

At least ten counts were recorded for this clonotype. The genes are TRBV9 and TRBJ2-3; unclear D gene. Trimming cost V 0 bases and J 2 bases, with 7 bases left between them. The CDR3 is made up of 14 amino acids. Germline V CDR1 and CDR2: SGDLS, YYNGEE. This CDR3 reads CASSVGFSTDTQYF. The CDR3, as DNA: TGTGCCAGCAGCGTAGGATTCTCCACAGATACGCAGTATTTT.

The rearrangement joins TRBV18 to TRBJ2-1; weak D call: TRBD2 (5 bases). CDR3 length: 16 amino acids. The germline V and J ends were trimmed by 3 bases and 0 bases, with 12 bases remaining between them. Germline V gives CDR1 KGHSH, CDR2 LQKENI. The CDR3 DNA sequence: TGTGCCAGCTCACCTTTCGGGGTACACTCCTACAATGAGCAGTTCTTC. It specifies CASSPFGVHSYNEQFF.

Only a few counts were recorded for this clonotype. J is TRBJ2-3 and V is TRBV4-2, with TRBD1 matching over 7 bases. This CDR3 is built from 16 residues. After removal of 0 bases from V and 4 bases from J, the junction contained 7 bases not matched to a gene. Germline V gene sequence: CDR1 LGHNA, CDR2 YNFKEQ. CDR3 loop: CASSQDATGSPDTQYF. The DNA for the CDR3 is TGTGCCAGCAGCCAAGATGCGACAGGGTCCCCAGATACGCAGTATTTT.

The chain recombines TRBV12-3 or TRBV12-4 with TRBJ2-5; 7 nucleotides match TRBD1. The CDR3 has 14 residues. V was pared by 6 bases and J by 1 base, with 5 bases of the junction left unmatched. DNA of the CDR3: TGTGCCAGCAGGACAGGGAATCCCCAAGAGACCCAGTACTTC. Amino acids: CASRTGNPQETQYF.

This clonotype has more than one count but fewer than ten. V is TRBV20-1 and J is TRBJ2-7; no reliable D call. V lost 6 bases and J 0 bases, leaving 12 bases between the germline ends. In germline, CDR1 is DFQATT, CDR2 SNEGSKA (reference sequence). The CDR3 is 13 residues long. The CDR3 DNA reads TGCAGTGCCCCCGCCCGGAACTCCTACGAGCAGTACTTC. It translates to CSAPARNSYEQYF.

This clonotype appeared a few times. The rearrangement uses TRBV6-4 and TRBJ2-3; 7 bases map to TRBD1. The CDR3 length is 14 residues. In germline, CDR1 is MRHNA, CDR2 SNTAGT. V dropped 10 bases and J dropped 1; count of bases not matched to a gene: 8. The DNA for the CDR3 is TGTGCCACAGACAGGGACAGACGCACAGATACGCAGTATTTT. This sequence encodes CATDRDRRTDTQYF.

This chain links TRBV7-2 with TRBJ2-3; 11 nucleotides match TRBD2. Germline CDR1 and CDR2: SGHTA and FQGNSA. This CDR3 contains 14 residues. Trimming took 7 bases from V and 5 from J; bases not matched to a gene: 5. This CDR3 is CASTLGTSGDTQYF. The DNA for the CDR3 is TGTGCCAGCACCCTCGGGACTAGCGGAGATACGCAGTATTTT.

This chain uses TRBV11-2 with TRBJ2-1; either TRBD1 or TRBD2 may fit D (5 bases each). CDR1 is SGHAT and CDR2 is FQNNGV in the germline V gene. The CDR3 runs to 16 residues. Deletions cut 5 bases from V and 4 bases from J, with 18 bases between. For the CDR3, the DNA is TGTGCCAGCAGCCGATTCCGGGACCCTCCTTACAATGAGCAGTTCTTC. Protein sequence: CASSRFRDPPYNEQFF.

This rearrangement joins TRBV4-2 to TRBJ2-3; 8 bases align to TRBD2. Germline CDR1 reads LGHNA; CDR2 reads YNFKEQ. This CDR3 region has 18 residues. J gave up 3 bases and V 0 bases, and 11 bases lay outside the gene matches. The CDR3 loop reads CASSQEGVGGGPTDTQYF. The CDR3 DNA follows: TGTGCCAGCAGCCAAGAGGGAGTCGGGGGGGGGCCGACAGATACGCAGTATTTT.

The genes are TRBV20-1 and TRBJ2-7; 7 nucleotides align to TRBD1. Germline trimming cut 2 bases from V and 7 bases from J; bases unmatched to any gene: 17. CDR3 length equals 16 residues. Per germline, CDR1 DFQATT and CDR2 SNEGSKA (reference sequence). The CDR3 sequence is CSARPPDRPSYNEQYF. The DNA of the CDR3 is TGCAGTGCTAGACCTCCGGACAGGCCCTCCTACAATGAGCAGTACTTC.

This clonotype has just a few counts. The CDR3 DNA reads TGCGCCAGCAGCCAAACCCGGGACATTCGCGCCGAGACCCAGTACTTC. This encodes CASSQTRDIRAETQYF. The chain combines TRBV4-1 with TRBJ2-5, with a possible D match to TRBD1 (6 bases). In germline, CDR1 is MGHRA, CDR2 YSYEKL. This CDR3 is 16 amino acids long. Trimming took off 2 bases at V and 5 bases at J, with 18 bases between the two ends.

The chain uses TRBV4-3 and TRBJ2-7; D ambiguous. V lost 0 bases to trimming and J lost 7 bases, with 13 bases between them. CDR1 is LGHNA, CDR2 YSLEER, per germline. This CDR3 is built from 14 residues. The CDR3 region has the DNA TGCGCCAGCAGCCAAGATCCGTCCGGAGCAGAGCAGTACTTC. The encoded protein is CASSQDPSGAEQYF.

This clonotype was seen only a few times. V gene TRBV4-2 combines with J gene TRBJ2-3, with TRBD2 as a possible D gene (6 bases). Trimming stripped 0 bases from V and 6 bases from J, with 13 bases between. CDR1 and CDR2 (germline): LGHNA, YNFKEQ. The CDR3 runs to 15 residues. The CDR3 protein is CASSQDRASVDTQYF. The CDR3 coding sequence is TGTGCCAGCAGCCAAGATAGGGCTAGCGTCGATACGCAGTATTTT.

This clonotype occurred a few times. J is TRBJ2-1 and V is TRBV20-1; no definite D call. The germline V gene encodes CDR1 DFQATT and CDR2 SNEGSKA (reference sequence). The CDR3 covers 15 residues. Trimming took off 4 bases at V and 0 bases at J, with 13 bases between the two ends. CDR3 DNA sequence: TGCAGTGCTACCCTCGGCCCAAGCTCCTACAATGAGCAGTTCTTC. It specifies CSATLGPSSYNEQFF.

This rearrangement joins TRBV5-1 to TRBJ2-3; 11 bases map to TRBD2. Germline V gives CDR1 SGHRS, CDR2 YFSETQ. The CDR3 extends over 17 amino acids. V gave up 3 bases and J gave up 2 bases; unmatched junction bases: 8. The CDR3 DNA sequence: TGCGCCAGCAGCTCGTATAGCGGGGGGGGAGTCACAGATACGCAGTATTTT. This sequence encodes CASSSYSGGGVTDTQYF.

The rearrangement joins TRBV2 to TRBJ2-7; D is unclear. The germline V gene encodes CDR1 SNHLY and CDR2 FYNNEI. The CDR3 has 15 amino acids. The V and J ends lost 6 bases and 3 bases respectively, with 18 bases between them. CDR3 bases: TGTGCCAGCAGCCCGGACCCCAGCGCTAACTACGAGCAGTACTTC. Protein: CASSPDPSANYEQYF.

This clonotype showed up many times. The CDR3 loop reads CASSPRTANTEAFF. For the CDR3, the DNA is TGCGCCAGCAGCCCCCGGACAGCGAACACTGAAGCTTTCTTT. The chain combines TRBV5-1 with TRBJ1-1; D might be TRBD1 (6 bases). The CDR3 has 14 amino acids. Germline CDR1 SGHRS, CDR2 YFSETQ. V dropped 4 bases and J dropped 1 base, with 11 bases sitting between them. The entire variable domain, with the rest obtained from reference TRBV5-1 and TRBJ1-1, is as follows: KAGVTQTPRYLIKTRGQQVTLSCSPISGHRSVSWYQQTPGQGLQFLFEYFSETQRNKGNFPGRFSGRQFSNSRSEMNVSTLELGDSALYLCASSPRTANTEAFFGQGTRLTVV.